These 32 T cell receptor beta chains were sequenced from one sample in a study of shared clonotypes between healthy human individuals. TCRdb keeps only in-frame clones here, not all; method: immunoSEQ multiplex PCR. The sample records more than 2 million clones, under 97% being singletons. What was sequenced was naive CD4+ T cells sorted from blood. The subset denotes: CD45RA+ positively selected. The receptors were gathered from a man aged 18-30 years in good health.

This chain joins TRBV29-1 and TRBJ2-7; D unresolved. The CDR3 loop spans 12 amino acids. Deletions cut 4 bases from V and 6 bases from J, with 13 bases between. Germline-derived CDR1 and CDR2 are SQVTM and ANQGSEA. The CDR3 sequence is CSVAVGPGEQYF. The DNA of the CDR3 is TGCAGCGTTGCGGTGGGCCCGGGCGAGCAGTACTTC.

The rearrangement links TRBV6-5 to TRBJ2-7; 8 nucleotides align to TRBD2. Germline V lookup: CDR1 MNHEY, CDR2 SVGAGI. V was clipped by 9 bases and J by 4 bases; unmatched bases: 14. The CDR3 sequence is 15 residues long. The CDR3 DNA is TGTGCCAGTACATATAGCAGCGGGAGTACTTACGAGCAGTACTTC. Its translation: CASTYSSGSTYEQYF.

The chain recombines TRBV28 with TRBJ1-3; 7 bases map to TRBD1. V dropped 10 bases and J dropped 2; count of bases not matched to a gene: 17. The CDR3 is made up of 17 amino acids. The germline gives CDR1 MDHEN, CDR2 SYDVKM. The CDR3: CATRLPGKGAPGNTIYF. The DNA of the CDR3 is TGTGCCACAAGGCTCCCTGGCAAGGGGGCACCTGGAAACACCATATATTTT.

V and J are TRBV5-3 and TRBJ2-2; TRBD1 is a possible D gene (6 bases). TRBV5-3 is recorded as an ORF, its role being uncertain. V lost 1 base, J lost 7 bases, and 11 bases lay in between. The CDR3 length is 14 residues. The DNA of the CDR3 is TGTGCCAGAAGCTTGACAGGGATCGTCGGGGAGCTGTTTTTT. Its protein is CARSLTGIVGELFF.

This chain connects TRBV7-8 to TRBJ1-6; D is uncertain. The CDR3 is made up of 17 amino acids. V was trimmed by 2 bases and J by 3 bases, leaving 14 bases between them. The germline V gene has CDR1 SGHVS and CDR2 FQNEAQ. CDR3 in DNA: TGTGCCAGCAGCTTAAGGAAAAGGGCGGACTATAATTCACCCCTCCACTTT. The encoded protein is CASSLRKRADYNSPLHF.

This clone was recorded once. The chain employs TRBV6-1 and TRBJ2-7; 9 nucleotides agree with TRBD2. Germline V gives CDR1 MNHNS, CDR2 SASEGT. The CDR3 length is 14 residues. V trimming: 6 bases; J trimming: 1 base; junction bases outside the gene matches: 4. The CDR3: CASSRLAESYEQYF. As DNA, the CDR3 is TGTGCCAGCAGCCGACTAGCGGAATCCTACGAGCAGTACTTC.

This chain connects TRBV9 to TRBJ2-7; the match to TRBD2 covers 11 bases. The CDR3 runs to 16 residues. The ends lost 4 bases at V and 6 bases at J; junction bases unmatched: 12. Per the germline V gene, CDR1 is SGDLS and CDR2 is YYNGEE. The CDR3 loop reads CASSPETSGTLSEQYF. The CDR3 DNA reads as TGTGCCAGCAGCCCAGAGACTAGCGGGACACTCTCCGAGCAGTACTTC.

V gene TRBV7-9 combines with J gene TRBJ1-1; perhaps TRBD1 as D (6 bases). V dropped 1 base and J dropped 1 base, with 16 bases sitting between them. The CDR3 totals 17 residues. From germline, CDR1 is SEHNR and CDR2 FQNEAQ (reference sequence). The CDR3 protein is CASSLGTGHLKNTEAFF. The CDR3 DNA follows: TGTGCCAGCAGCTTAGGGACGGGACACTTAAAGAACACTGAAGCTTTCTTT.

This clone was recorded once. The chain recombines TRBV25-1 with TRBJ2-1; 9 bases are a match to TRBD2. CDR3 length equals 11 residues. Germline CDR1 MGHDK, CDR2 SYGVNS. V trimming: 9 bases; J trimming: 12 bases; junction bases outside the gene matches: 6. The CDR3 nucleotides are TGTGCCAGTAGCGGGAGTGTGAGGCAGTTCTTC. Translation: CASSGSVRQFF.

The rearrangement links TRBV19 to TRBJ2-5; TRBD1 matches at 8 bases. This CDR3 has 15 amino acids. J gave up 2 bases and V 2 bases, and 4 bases lay outside the gene matches. CDR1 and CDR2 from the germline V gene are LNHDA and SQIVND (reference sequence). CDR3 DNA sequence: TGTGCCAGTAGTATATCCGACAGGGGTCAAGAGACCCAGTACTTC. This gives the protein CASSISDRGQETQYF.

The rearrangement joins TRBV7-2 to TRBJ2-4, with D possibly being TRBD2 (5 bases). CDR3 size: 13 residues. V was shortened by 2 bases and J by 8 bases, with 10 bases between the two germline ends. Looked up from germline, CDR1 is SGHTA and CDR2 is FQGNSA. DNA of the CDR3: TGTGCCAGCAGCTTACGAGGGTTGGACATTCAGTACTTC. Its protein product is CASSLRGLDIQYF. The whole variable domain, remainder taken from reference TRBV7-2 and TRBJ2-4, is GAGVSQSPSNKVTEKGKDVELRCDPISGHTALYWYRQSLGQGLEFLIYFQGNSAPDKSGLPSDRFSAERTGGSVSTLTIQRTQQEDSAVYLCASSLRGLDIQYFGAGTRLSVL.

In its sample, this clone was seen once. For the CDR3, the DNA is TGTGCCAGTTCTGACCGGGACTGGGAGCTGAATGAGCAGTTCTTC. Protein product: CASSDRDWELNEQFF. This sequence joins TRBV19 and TRBJ2-1, with D possibly matching TRBD2 (6 bases). There are 15 residues in the CDR3. Germline V gene lookup returns CDR1 LNHDA and CDR2 SQIVND (reference sequence). With 8 bases removed from V and 7 bases from J, the gap between germline ends came to 21 bases.

The rearrangement joins TRBV28 to TRBJ1-1; tentatively, D is TRBD1 (5 bases). V was cut by 5 bases and J by 1 base, with 14 bases left in between. Germline V lookup: CDR1 MDHEN, CDR2 SYDVKM. This CDR3 is 15 amino acids long. CDR3 protein: CASSTTGRSNTEAFF. CDR3 coding DNA: TGTGCCAGCAGTACTACGGGACGGTCGAACACTGAAGCTTTCTTT.

V gene TRBV9 combines with J gene TRBJ2-1; 7 bases match TRBD2. The CDR3 runs 13 residues. Germline CDR1 is SGDLS and CDR2 is YYNGEE. J was trimmed by 8 bases and V by 0 bases; bases with no gene match: 2. CDR3 coding DNA: TGTGCCAGCAGCGTAGCGGGGGGTCATGAGCAGTTCTTC. Encoded protein: CASSVAGGHEQFF.

This clone turned up a few times. The chain carries TRBV4-1 and TRBJ1-6; maybe TRBD1 (5 bases). The CDR3 extends over 16 amino acids. CDR1 and CDR2 from the germline V gene are MGHRA and YSYEKL. Trimming pared 0 bases from V and 5 bases from J, leaving 11 bases between. The chain's CDR3 is CASSQDPGRDNSPLHF. In DNA, the CDR3 is TGCGCCAGCAGCCAAGATCCAGGGAGAGATAATTCACCCCTCCACTTT.

The V call is TRBV11-2, the J call TRBJ2-7; 9 nucleotides agree with TRBD1. Germline V gives CDR1 SGHAT, CDR2 FQNNGV. This CDR3 has 14 amino acids. With 5 bases clipped from V and 4 bases from J, the junction kept 6 bases outside the gene matches. The CDR3 here is CASSHDRGSYEQYF. DNA of the CDR3: TGTGCCAGCAGCCATGACAGGGGGTCGTACGAGCAGTACTTC.

On this clone itself: Other DNA variants within this sample encode the same CDR3. J is TRBJ1-3 and V is TRBV11-2; 7 bases are shared with TRBD1. Losses at the gene ends were 4 bases for V and 2 bases for J; bases not matched to a gene: 5. This CDR3 contains 15 residues. Germline-derived CDR1 and CDR2 are SGHAT and FQNNGV. The CDR3 DNA reads as TGTGCCAGCAGCTACGGGACAGCACCTGGAAACACCATATATTTT. Amino acids: CASSYGTAPGNTIYF.

This chain connects TRBV9 to TRBJ1-2; tentatively, D is TRBD1 (5 bases). Germline V gene data show CDR1 as SGDLS and CDR2 as YYNGEE. The CDR3 runs 14 residues. The V end was cut by 5 bases, the J end by 9 bases, with 20 bases between. CDR3 sequence: CASRATGTSYRYTF. The CDR3 DNA reads TGTGCCAGCAGAGCTACCGGGACTTCTTATCGCTACACCTTC.

The chain carries TRBV30 and TRBJ1-5; D remains ambiguous. The CDR3 length is 15 residues. Germline assignment: CDR1 GTSNPN and CDR2 SVGIG (reference sequence). Trimming left V 2 bases short and J 7 bases short, with 18 bases between. CDR3 nucleotide sequence: TGTGCCTGGAGTCGGCAGGCCGAATCGGGACAGCCCCAGCATTTT. This encodes CAWSRQAESGQPQHF.

This clone was seen a single time. J is TRBJ2-4 and V is TRBV28, with 7 bases fitting TRBD1. The V gene end was trimmed by 8 bases and the J gene end by 0 bases; junction bases not matched to a gene: 7. This CDR3 region has 15 residues. In germline, CDR1 is MDHEN, CDR2 SYDVKM. The CDR3 protein is CASQGETLAKNIQYF. The CDR3 coding sequence is TGTGCCAGCCAGGGGGAGACGCTAGCCAAAAACATTCAGTACTTC.

Concerning this clone: The junction and the germline gene differ at one end; a read error may be behind it. This sample includes further DNA sequences coding for the same CDR3. V is TRBV11-2 and J is TRBJ2-7, with 9 bases matching TRBD2. CDR1 SGHAT and CDR2 FQNNGV come from the germline V gene. This CDR3 comprises 13 residues. The CDR3 loop is CASSRGLARSQDF. The CDR3 DNA reads as TGTGCCAGCAGCCGAGGACTAGCGAGATCTCAGGACTTC.

This chain joins TRBV27 and TRBJ2-6; 9 bases are a match to TRBD1. CDR3 length: 18 residues. CDR1 MNHEY and CDR2 SMNVEV come from the germline V gene (reference sequence). V dropped 6 bases and J dropped 4; count of bases not matched to a gene: 13. CDR3 amino acids: CASRPGTGIGSGANVLTF. CDR3 sequence (DNA): TGTGCCAGCAGACCCGGGACAGGGATCGGCTCCGGGGCCAACGTCCTGACTTTC.

The chain joins TRBV6-1 to TRBJ2-5; TRBD2 aligns across 9 bases. There are 11 residues in the CDR3. Germline V CDR1 and CDR2: MNHNS, SASEGT. Trimming at V came to 9 bases and at J to 10 bases, leaving 6 bases not matched to a gene. CDR3 coding DNA: TGTGCCAGTCGACTAGCGGTGGGCCAGTACTTC. Translated, it gives CASRLAVGQYF.

The chain links TRBV6-5 to TRBJ1-3; D remains ambiguous. This CDR3 has 16 residues. Germline CDR1 reads MNHEY; CDR2 reads SVGAGI. Between the trimmed V and J ends, which lost 4 bases and 1 base, there was a span of 14 bases. The CDR3 spells CASSSFQVLSGNTIYF. The CDR3 nucleotides read TGTGCCAGCAGTTCCTTCCAGGTTCTATCTGGAAACACCATATATTTT.

The rearrangement links TRBV28 to TRBJ1-1; D may be TRBD1 (6 bases). The V gene lost 6 bases and the J gene lost 1 base, with 12 bases spanning the gap. CDR3 length: 14 residues. From germline, CDR1 is MDHEN and CDR2 SYDVKM. The CDR3 DNA reads as TGTGCCAGCAGCGGGACAACCCCGAACACTGAAGCTTTCTTT. Protein: CASSGTTPNTEAFF.

This chain links TRBV10-3 with TRBJ2-2; 12 nucleotides agree with TRBD1. V trimming: 5 bases; J trimming: 6 bases; junction bases outside the gene matches: 7. The CDR3 contains 16 residues. Germline lookup yields CDR1 ENHRY and CDR2 SYGVKD. CDR3 loop: CAISPGQGALPGELFF. The CDR3 nucleotides are TGTGCCATCAGTCCGGGACAGGGGGCGCTTCCCGGGGAGCTGTTTTTT.

About this clone: Different DNA sequences within this sample yield the same CDR3. The chain uses TRBV10-3 and TRBJ1-1; 7 nucleotides agree with TRBD1. Losses at the gene ends were 3 bases for V and 0 bases for J; bases not matched to a gene: 1. Germline CDR1 ENHRY, CDR2 SYGVKD. This CDR3 is built from 14 residues. The CDR3 region has the DNA TGTGCCATCAGTGAAGGGACAGTGAACACTGAAGCTTTCTTT. It specifies CAISEGTVNTEAFF.

This clone was detected only once. V usage is TRBV28 and J usage is TRBJ1-2; D possibly corresponds to TRBD1 (5 bases). Looked up from germline, CDR1 is MDHEN and CDR2 is SYDVKM. V dropped 1 base and J dropped 6 bases, with 6 bases sitting between them. The CDR3 totals 12 residues. Here the CDR3 reads CASSLSGNGYTF. The CDR3 nucleotides read TGTGCCAGCAGTTTATCAGGGAATGGCTACACCTTC.

The chain couples TRBV29-1 to TRBJ1-1, with 8 nucleotides matching TRBD1. The J segment lost 1 base and the V segment lost 6 bases, leaving 4 bases of the junction unmatched. The length of the CDR3 is 13 residues. Per the germline V gene, CDR1 is SQVTM and CDR2 is ANQGSEA. CDR3 nucleotide sequence: TGCAGCGTAAGGACAGGGTGGAACACTGAAGCTTTCTTT. Translated: CSVRTGWNTEAFF.

The chain recombines TRBV18 with TRBJ1-4; TRBD1 matches at 11 bases. The V and J ends lost 2 bases and 6 bases, in that order; junction bases with no gene match: 2. Germline V gene data show CDR1 as KGHSH and CDR2 as LQKENI. This CDR3 contains 15 residues. The CDR3 nucleotides read TGTGCCAGCTCACCAGGACAGGGGGCTGATGAAAAACTGTTTTTT. This gives the protein CASSPGQGADEKLFF.

The genes are TRBV7-9 and TRBJ2-3; D perhaps matches TRBD2 (5 bases). The CDR3 has 15 amino acids. Per germline, CDR1 SEHNR and CDR2 FQNEAQ (reference sequence). The ends were cut back, 5 bases at V and 0 bases at J, with 12 bases in the middle. This chain's CDR3 is CASSPQGGSTDTQYF. The CDR3 DNA follows: TGTGCCAGCAGCCCTCAAGGCGGGAGCACAGATACGCAGTATTTT.

On this clone itself: Other DNA sequences in the sample encode the same CDR3. The chain couples TRBV5-5 to TRBJ1-5; D remains unclear. The V gene's germline CDR1 is SGHKS and CDR2 YYEKEE (reference sequence). V was cut by 1 base and J by 5 bases, with 7 bases left in between. This CDR3 region has 13 residues. DNA of the CDR3: TGTGCCAGCAGCTTGTTGTGGGATCAGCCCCAGCATTTT. Translated: CASSLLWDQPQHF.